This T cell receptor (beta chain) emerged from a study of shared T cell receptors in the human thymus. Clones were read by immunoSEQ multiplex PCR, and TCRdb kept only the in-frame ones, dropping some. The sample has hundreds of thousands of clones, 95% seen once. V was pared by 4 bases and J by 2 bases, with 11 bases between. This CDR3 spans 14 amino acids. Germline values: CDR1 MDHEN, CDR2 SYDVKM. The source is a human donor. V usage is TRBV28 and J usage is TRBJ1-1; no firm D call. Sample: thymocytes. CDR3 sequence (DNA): TGTGCCAGCAGTTATAGGGAGCTAAACACTGAAGCTTTCTTT. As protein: CASSYRELNTEAFF.